A selection of T cell receptor beta chains follows, all from one sample in a study of CD8+ T cells in alopecia areata. The assay was immunoSEQ multiplex PCR, and TCRdb's table has in-frame clones only and misses some. The sample shows 150,000 to 200,000 clones, around three fifths of them seen only once. This specimen was CD4+ T cells sorted from blood, taken at week 49, from a patient treated with tofacitinib. These receptor sequences come from a human donor with alopecia areata. Each CDR3 is given without its conserved first and last residue. The order of the fields is V gene, CDR3 length, J gene, CDR3 protein.

TRBV6-1	9	TRBJ2-1	ASSESIEQF
TRBV7-3	14	TRBJ2-4	ASSFGTSGAKNIQY
TRBV30	12	TRBJ2-5	AWSRDRGQETQY
TRBV29-1	10	TRBJ2-5	SVDQGVETQY
TRBV5-6	11	TRBJ2-5	ASSLRGAETQY
TRBV10-2	17	TRBJ2-4	ASSSLQGILGLAKNIQY
TRBV18	14	TRBJ1-5	ASSQNGGKGDQPQH
TRBV29-1	11	TRBJ1-1	SVVGQGNTEAF
TRBV4-3	16	TRBJ2-3	ASSQDFTFGGGTDTQY
TRBV7-3	14	TRBJ2-5	ASSPGDRERQETQY
TRBV2	11	TRBJ2-5	ASKLGREETQY
TRBV13	13	TRBJ2-6	ASSLIPTGANVLT
TRBV29-1	12	TRBJ2-2	SVAVTGGTGELF
TRBV10-3	13	TRBJ1-2	AISESSTGHYGYT
TRBV11-2	11	TRBJ2-7	ASSLRTVFEQY
TRBV5-6	13	TRBJ1-2	ASSFFDGPNYGYT
TRBV10-3	13	TRBJ1-4	AISESTQGGEKLF
TRBV27	12	TRBJ1-6	ASSLEGLNSPLH
TRBV5-1	12	TRBJ2-7	ASSLGTNTYEQY
TRBV7-2	14	TRBJ1-2	ASSRAGTDPTGGYT
TRBV5-1	11	TRBJ2-5	ASSLDSTETQY
TRBV14	10	TRBJ1-2	ASSQGVYGYT
TRBV29-1	12	TRBJ2-6	SVESNSGANVLT
TRBV4-3	13	TRBJ2-2	ASSHSSRYAGELF
TRBV11-2	12	TRBJ1-1	ASSLASRSTEAF
TRBV7-6	14	TRBJ2-1	ASSLTGLAGDNEQF
TRBV7-3	11	TRBJ2-5	ASSLGNQETQY
TRBV30	12	TRBJ2-2	AWSTGNAAGELF
TRBV29-1	11	TRBJ1-1	SALRGARTEAF